The TCR beta chain described here comes from a study of blood T cell repertoires in COVID-19. Study-level information: Sample material is recorded as cDNA or gDNA derived from T cells, B-cell-depleted T cells, or PBMCs.

J was trimmed by 4 bases and V by 6 bases; bases with no gene match: 8. Germline V CDR1 and CDR2: MNHEY, SVGAGI. The CDR3 totals 14 residues. The authors' processing: It was from reference gene primer amplification that nucleated cell counts were estimated. Some clones are missing from TCRdb's copy, which holds only in-frame ones; the method was immunoSEQ multiplex PCR. That table supplies the V and J calls and clone size; D and trimming were determined from the DNA. The data show about 150,000 clones, with roughly nine tenths seen just once and approximately 4% held by the top ten. This sequence joins TRBV6-5 and TRBJ1-1; 7 nucleotides agree with TRBD1. Sequencing was done on a sample of peripheral blood. The source is a woman in her sixties or seventies with acute or convalescent COVID-19. In DNA, the CDR3 is TGTGCCAGCAGCAGCGACAGGGCGGCCACTGAAGCTTTCTTT. Translated, it gives CASSSDRAATEAFF.